This TCR beta chain is from a study of response to subunit inactivated influenza vaccine. The germline CDR1 and CDR2 sequences are SGHRS and YFSETQ. Trimming cost V 3 bases and J 5 bases; bases outside gene matches: 3. The CDR3 length is 14 residues. Whole-study findings and limits: That few new T cells are recruited by each seasonal influenza vaccination was the authors' suggestion.

This clonotype was found a few times. Its antigen is not known. A single record per CDR3 protein comes from TCRdb applying MiXCR to the RT-PCR reads. This table has about half a million distinct CDR3 sequences, about 25% appearing once. Sequencing was performed on CD4+ T cells sorted from PBMCs, taken about 5 days after vaccination. The receptor was derived from a man in his forties or fifties who received an inactivated influenza vaccine. V gene TRBV5-1 combines with J gene TRBJ1-5; 9 bases match TRBD1. This CDR3 reads CASSSQGADQPQHF. The CDR3 DNA follows: TGCGCCAGCAGCTCACAGGGGGCAGATCAGCCCCAGCATTTT. The full variable domain, with the rest looked up from reference TRBV5-1 and TRBJ1-5, is KAGVTQTPRYLIKTRGQQVTLSCSPISGHRSVSWYQQTPGQGLQFLFEYFSETQRNKGNFPGRFSGRQFSNSRSEMNVSTLELGDSALYLCASSSQGADQPQHFGDGTRLSIL.